Listed below are T cell receptor beta chains from one sample, sequenced in a study of shared clonotypes between healthy human individuals. Sequencing was performed with immunoSEQ multiplex PCR; in TCRdb, only in-frame clones are kept and a portion is missing. The sample contains under 600,000 clones, 75% to 80% of which appear only once. The sequencing input was PBMCs. The source of these receptors is a woman aged 40-49 years in good health. Some clones in this sample may be carry-over from other donors' samples. Both conserved end residues are part of each CDR3. A D gene is named only where the DNA matches it firmly. Clone size is not always given. Where it is, it says once, few, many or a class for expanded clones.

-,-,TRBJ2-5,TRBV9,CASSVAAQETQYF,TGTGCCAGCAGCGTAGCTGCACAAGAGACCCAGTACTTC
once,TRBD2,TRBJ2-2,TRBV7-8,CASSPSREVTGELFF,TGTGCCAGCAGCCCCTCGCGGGAGGTGACCGGGGAGCTGTTTTTT
once,-,TRBJ2-7,TRBV6-5,CASSDPGLEQYF,TGTGCCAGCAGTGATCCGGGCCTCGAGCAGTACTTC
-,-,TRBJ2-2,TRBV14,CASSQDITGELFF,TGTGCCAGCAGCCAAGATATTACCGGGGAGCTGTTTTTT
-,-,TRBJ1-1,TRBV10-3,CAISDGVSRGMNTEAFF,TGTGCCATCAGTGACGGGGTTTCGAGGGGTATGAACACTGAAGCTTTCTTT
-,-,TRBJ2-5,TRBV7-8,CASSLEGLGGAEETQYF,TGTGCCAGCAGCTTAGAGGGCCTTGGGGGGGCAGAAGAGACCCAGTACTTC
once,-,TRBJ2-2,TRBV4-1,CASRRRGDTGELFF,TGCGCCAGCAGGCGCAGGGGGGACACCGGGGAGCTGTTTTTT
-,-,TRBJ2-2,TRBV5-1,CASSLLGGETGELFF,TGCGCCAGCAGCCTGCTGGGGGGCGAAACCGGGGAGCTGTTTTTT
-,TRBD2,TRBJ2-2,TRBV18,CASSPEREYVGGELFF,TGTGCCAGCTCACCGGAGCGGGAATATGTCGGCGGGGAGCTGTTTTTT
once,TRBD1,TRBJ2-1,TRBV18,CASSPNGQGYNEQFF,TGTGCCAGCTCACCCAACGGACAGGGATACAATGAGCAGTTCTTC
-,-,TRBJ2-6,TRBV11-2,CASSLRFPRISSGANVLTF,TGTGCCAGCAGCTTACGTTTCCCAAGAATAAGCTCTGGGGCCAACGTCCTGACTTTC
once,TRBD2,TRBJ2-1,TRBV7-3,CASSLSSSGSSYEQFF,TGTGCCAGCAGCTTATCCTCTAGCGGGAGTAGTTATGAGCAGTTCTTC
-,-,TRBJ2-7,TRBV5-5,CASSLGPLYEQYF,TGTGCCAGCAGCTTGGGACCGCTGTACGAGCAGTACTTC
-,TRBD1,TRBJ2-2,TRBV6-6,CASRQGANTGELFF,TGTGCCAGCCGACAGGGGGCCAACACCGGGGAGCTGTTTTTT
few,-,TRBJ2-7,TRBV2,CASGEGGWYEQYF,TGTGCCAGCGGGGAGGGGGGCTGGTACGAGCAGTACTTC
-,-,TRBJ2-3,TRBV11-2,CASSLDLGTDTQYF,TGTGCCAGCAGCTTAGACCTGGGCACAGATACGCAGTATTTT
-,TRBD2,TRBJ2-1,TRBV18,CASSLAAPGNYNEQFF,TGTGCCAGCTCTCTAGCGGCCCCTGGGAACTACAATGAGCAGTTCTTC
-,-,TRBJ2-1,TRBV7-8,CASSHFQSGLEQFF,TGTGCCAGCAGCCACTTCCAGAGCGGTCTTGAGCAGTTCTTC
-,TRBD2,TRBJ2-7,TRBV5-4,CASSAGLAIYEQYF,TGTGCCAGCAGCGCGGGACTAGCGATTTACGAGCAGTACTTC
-,-,TRBJ2-7,TRBV5-1,CASSSDVGPSYEQYF,TGCGCCAGCAGCTCAGACGTAGGTCCCTCCTACGAGCAGTACTTC
-,-,TRBJ2-3,TRBV7-3,CASSPQATGHTQYF,TGTGCCAGCAGCCCTCAAGCGACTGGCCATACGCAGTATTTT
-,-,TRBJ1-1,TRBV19,CASKGGSGLNTEAFF,TGTGCCAGTAAAGGAGGTTCAGGTCTGAACACTGAAGCTTTCTTT
-,TRBD2,TRBJ2-3,TRBV28,CASSLWDLAGGPDTQYF,TGTGCCAGCAGTTTATGGGACCTAGCGGGAGGGCCAGATACGCAGTATTTT
-,-,TRBJ2-5,TRBV6-6,CASSFSGTAQETQYF,TGTGCCAGCAGCTTTAGCGGGACAGCACAAGAGACCCAGTACTTC
-,-,TRBJ1-5,TRBV29-1,CSVAELNQPQHF,TGCAGCGTTGCAGAGCTCAATCAGCCCCAGCATTTT